The present entry profiles one T cell receptor (beta chain) with its context. This sample was included in a study of blood T cell repertoires in COVID-19. Background on the study: Samples taken during acute and convalescent COVID-19 were collected in the United States, Italy and Spain. PBMCs, B-cell-depleted T cells, or T cells were the source of the cDNA or gDNA that made up the material.

As handled by the study authors: Amplified reference gene primers provided the basis for estimating nucleated cell counts. The table came from immunoSEQ multiplex PCR; TCRdb's copy has only in-frame clones and leaves some out. Clone size and the V and J calls come from that table; the DNA yielded D and trimming. The data show 150,000 to 200,000 clones, 70% to 90% seen once. CDR1 is SNHLY, CDR2 FYNNEI, per germline. Trimming removed 6 bases at V and 0 bases at J, with 12 bases between. This CDR3 has 14 amino acids. Sequencing was done on a sample of peripheral blood. The V call is TRBV2, the J call TRBJ2-7; tentative D call: TRBD2 (5 bases). This TCR derives from a human donor in a cohort sampled during active COVID-19. The chain's CDR3 is CASSVTRGSYEQYF. In DNA, the CDR3 is TGTGCCAGCAGCGTTACCCGGGGCTCCTACGAGCAGTACTTC.